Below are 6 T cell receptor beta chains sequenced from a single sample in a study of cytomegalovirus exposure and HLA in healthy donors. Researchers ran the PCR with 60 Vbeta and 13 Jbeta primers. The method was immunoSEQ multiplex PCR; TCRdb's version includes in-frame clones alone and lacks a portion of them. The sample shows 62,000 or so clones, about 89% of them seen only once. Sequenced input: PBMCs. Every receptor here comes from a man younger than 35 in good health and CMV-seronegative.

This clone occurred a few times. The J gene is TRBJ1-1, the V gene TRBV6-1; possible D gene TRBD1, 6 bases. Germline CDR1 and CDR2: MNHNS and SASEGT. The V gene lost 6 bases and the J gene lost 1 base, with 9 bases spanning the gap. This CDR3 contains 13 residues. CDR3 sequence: CASSQGTNTEAFF. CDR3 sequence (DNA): TGTGCCAGCAGCCAGGGGACGAACACTGAAGCTTTCTTT.

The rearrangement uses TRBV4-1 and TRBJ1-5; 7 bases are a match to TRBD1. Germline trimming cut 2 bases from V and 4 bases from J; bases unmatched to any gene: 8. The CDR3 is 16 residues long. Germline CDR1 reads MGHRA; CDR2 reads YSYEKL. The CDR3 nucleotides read TGCGCCAGCAGCCAACGGACAGGCGCCTCGAATCAGCCCCAGCATTTT. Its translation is CASSQRTGASNQPQHF.

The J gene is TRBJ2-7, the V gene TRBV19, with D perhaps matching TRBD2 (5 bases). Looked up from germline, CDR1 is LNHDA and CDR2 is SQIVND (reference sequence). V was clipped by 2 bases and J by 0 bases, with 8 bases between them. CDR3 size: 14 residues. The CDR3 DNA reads TGTGCCAGTAGTATAATGGGGAGCTCCTACGAGCAGTACTTC. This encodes CASSIMGSSYEQYF. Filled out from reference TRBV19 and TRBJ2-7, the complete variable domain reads DGGITQSPKYLFRKEGQNVTLSCEQNLNHDAMYWYRQDPGQGLRLIYYSQIVNDFQKGDIAEGYSVSREKKESFPLTVTSAQKNPTAFYLCASSIMGSSYEQYFGPGTRLTVT.

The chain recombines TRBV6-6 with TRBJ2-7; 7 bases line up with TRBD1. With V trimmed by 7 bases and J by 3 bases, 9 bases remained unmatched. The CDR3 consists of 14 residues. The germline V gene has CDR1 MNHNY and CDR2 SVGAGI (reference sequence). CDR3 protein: CASKVRAGGYEQYF. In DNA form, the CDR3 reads TGTGCCAGCAAGGTTCGGGCAGGGGGCTACGAGCAGTACTTC.

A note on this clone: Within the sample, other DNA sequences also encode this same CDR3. The CDR3 DNA is TGCGCCAGCAGCCTGACAGGGGAGGAGACCCAGTACTTC. Translated: CASSLTGEETQYF. The chain joins TRBV5-1 to TRBJ2-5; the match to TRBD1 covers 8 bases. The J segment lost 5 bases and the V segment lost 4 bases, leaving 4 bases of the junction unmatched. Germline assignment: CDR1 SGHRS and CDR2 YFSETQ. The CDR3 extends over 13 amino acids.

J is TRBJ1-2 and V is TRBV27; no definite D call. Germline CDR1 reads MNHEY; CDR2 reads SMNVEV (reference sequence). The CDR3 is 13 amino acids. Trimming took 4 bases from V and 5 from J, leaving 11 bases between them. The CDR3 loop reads CASSWAPSYGYTF. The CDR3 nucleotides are TGTGCCAGCAGTTGGGCCCCATCGTATGGCTACACCTTC.